Listed below are T cell receptor beta chains from one sample, sequenced in a study of cytomegalovirus exposure and HLA in healthy donors. Profiling relied on immunoSEQ multiplex PCR, and the TCRdb table lists in-frame clones only, not all of them. The sample has about 160,000 clones, roughly nine tenths seen once; the top ten hold 4.5% to 7%. The sample consisted of PBMCs. These receptors were collected from a woman younger than 45 in good health and CMV-seronegative. Each CDR3 is given with its conserved first and last residue. A D gene is named only where the DNA matches it firmly. Clone size is not always given. Where it is, it says once, few, many or a class for expanded clones.

cdr3_length clone_size d_call j_call v_call cdr3_aa
13 . . TRBJ1-1 TRBV28 CASSLPVNTEAFF
14 . TRBD2 TRBJ2-5 TRBV15 CATSRGGGQETQYF
13 . TRBD1 TRBJ2-5 TRBV5-8 CASSQQGRETQYF
14 few TRBD2 TRBJ2-1 TRBV13 CASSSGTSGVEQFF
16 . . TRBJ2-7 TRBV7-2 CASSLVNARAFYEQYF
15 . . TRBJ2-7 TRBV15 CATSSDQRPPYEQYF
10 . . TRBJ1-1 TRBV29-1 CSGTTTEAFF
15 . . TRBJ2-3 TRBV9 CASSVGGDGTDTQYF
14 . . TRBJ2-7 TRBV27 CASSTLGSSYEQYF
12 . . TRBJ2-7 TRBV5-5 CASSLGFYEQYF
13 once . TRBJ2-2 TRBV6-1 CASSFARTGELFF
13 . . TRBJ1-1 TRBV5-1 CATRQAGNTEAFF
14 . TRBD1 TRBJ1-6 TRBV7-9 CASSLDRVGSPLHF
14 . TRBD1 TRBJ1-3 TRBV5-3 CARSSTGEGNTIYF
13 . . TRBJ1-2 TRBV5-5 CASRLQDSYGYTF
14 . . TRBJ2-3 TRBV2 CASTPPSLSDTQYF
17 . . TRBJ2-7 TRBV7-6 CASSSARPPASSYEQYF
14 . TRBD1 TRBJ1-1 TRBV30 CAWSSNRGNTEAFF
14 . TRBD1 TRBJ1-2 TRBV6-6 CASSLAGTGSGYTF
16 . . TRBJ1-2 TRBV4-3 CASSQDTGQPTYGYTF
15 . . TRBJ2-3 TRBV7-2 CASSFRDLYTDTQYF
16 . . TRBJ2-5 TRBV7-7 CASSLYSRGPQETQYF
11 once . TRBJ2-7 TRBV30 CAWDNSYEQYF
15 . TRBD1 TRBJ1-5 TRBV4-1 CASSHGTEIYQPQHF
15 . TRBD1 TRBJ1-1 TRBV27 CASSVGTGGYTEAFF
15 . . TRBJ2-3 TRBV27 CASSLYRSSTDTQYF
14 . TRBD1 TRBJ1-2 TRBV7-9 CASSDPGTAYGYTF
14 few . TRBJ2-2 TRBV9 CASRAGAETGELFF
17 . TRBD1 TRBJ2-7 TRBV28 CASSPVGQGARTREQYF
14 few . TRBJ1-1 TRBV7-6 CASRAGGLNTEAFF
14 . TRBD1 TRBJ1-1 TRBV6-6 CASRRTGGHTEAFF
14 . TRBD1 TRBJ2-7 TRBV6-6 CASSYGGQGNEQYF
13 few . TRBJ1-2 TRBV5-5 CASSLEQALGYTF
16 . TRBD1 TRBJ1-1 TRBV2 CASNPFDRGLNTEAFF
15 . TRBD1 TRBJ1-3 TRBV11-2 CASSFGRGTGNTIYF
16 once TRBD1 TRBJ1-2 TRBV5-1 CASSLVLAGTGLGYTF
15 . . TRBJ1-6 TRBV18 CASSRNTGSYSPLHF
14 . TRBD2 TRBJ2-7 TRBV9 CASSASGSTYEQYF
17 . . TRBJ2-3 TRBV4-2 CASSQVQTGTGTDTQYF
14 few TRBD2 TRBJ2-1 TRBV7-8 CASSLFGGGLALFF
13 . . TRBJ2-7 TRBV19 CASSSDSSYEQYF
15 . . TRBJ1-4 TRBV7-9 CASSPHRATNEKLFF
15 . TRBD1 TRBJ2-1 TRBV5-1 CASSLSRGLGNEQFF
14 . TRBD1 TRBJ1-1 TRBV11-2 CASSPGQGTPEAFF
11 . TRBD1 TRBJ2-1 TRBV20-1 CSAFQGAEQFF
13 . . TRBJ2-1 TRBV27 CASSFIYTGVQFF
15 . TRBD1 TRBJ2-7 TRBV19 CASSTSDRGLHEQYF
15 . . TRBJ2-1 TRBV6-5 CASSSKRSSYNEQFF
14 . . TRBJ1-3 TRBV30 CAWRRSGSGNTIYF
15 . TRBD1 TRBJ2-7 TRBV4-3 CASSHRTGGLYEQYF
14 . TRBD2 TRBJ2-3 TRBV7-3 CASRLAGGSDTQYF
13 . . TRBJ2-2 TRBV27 CASSLRGAGELFF
16 . TRBD1 TRBJ1-2 TRBV6-1 CASSEAETGGRYGYTF
17 . TRBD2 TRBJ2-3 TRBV6-4 CASSDSASGGDTDTQYF
15 . TRBD2 TRBJ2-7 TRBV28 CASSLASGRAYEQYF
15 . . TRBJ2-5 TRBV9 CASSDRRGGRETQYF
16 few TRBD1 TRBJ1-6 TRBV9 CASSRLPGQEHSPLHF
16 . TRBD1 TRBJ2-5 TRBV5-6 CASSSRRQGGQETQYF